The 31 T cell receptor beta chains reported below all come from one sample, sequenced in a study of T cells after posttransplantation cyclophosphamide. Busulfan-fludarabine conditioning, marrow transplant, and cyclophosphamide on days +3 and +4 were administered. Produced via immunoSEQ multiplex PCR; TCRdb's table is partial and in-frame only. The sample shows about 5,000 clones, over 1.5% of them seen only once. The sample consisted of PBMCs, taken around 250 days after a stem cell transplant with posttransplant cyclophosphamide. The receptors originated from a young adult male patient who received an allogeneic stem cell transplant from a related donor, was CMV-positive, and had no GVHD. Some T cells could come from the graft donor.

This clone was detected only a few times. CDR3 protein: CASSPGTTDTQYF. In nucleotides, the CDR3 is TGTGCCAGCAGCCCCGGGACTACAGATACGCAGTATTTT. The V and J genes are TRBV6-6 and TRBJ2-3, with D possibly being TRBD2 (6 bases). Germline V gives CDR1 MNHNY, CDR2 SVGAGI (reference sequence). This CDR3 is 13 amino acids long. Between the trimmed V and J ends, which lost 6 bases and 3 bases, there was a span of 10 bases.

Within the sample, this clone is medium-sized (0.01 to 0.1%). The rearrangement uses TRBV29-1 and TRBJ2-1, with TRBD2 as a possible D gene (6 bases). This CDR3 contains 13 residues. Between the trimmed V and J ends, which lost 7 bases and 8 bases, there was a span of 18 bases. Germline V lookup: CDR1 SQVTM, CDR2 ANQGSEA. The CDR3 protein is CSGGVSTYDEQFF. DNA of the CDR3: TGCAGCGGGGGGGTTAGTACTTATGATGAGCAGTTCTTC.

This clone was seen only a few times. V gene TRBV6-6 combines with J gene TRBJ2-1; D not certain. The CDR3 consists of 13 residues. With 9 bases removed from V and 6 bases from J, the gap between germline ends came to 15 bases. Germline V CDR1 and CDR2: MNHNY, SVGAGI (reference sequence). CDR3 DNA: TGTGCCAGTTTTTCAGGCTCCCCCAATGAGCAGTTCTTC. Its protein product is CASFSGSPNEQFF.

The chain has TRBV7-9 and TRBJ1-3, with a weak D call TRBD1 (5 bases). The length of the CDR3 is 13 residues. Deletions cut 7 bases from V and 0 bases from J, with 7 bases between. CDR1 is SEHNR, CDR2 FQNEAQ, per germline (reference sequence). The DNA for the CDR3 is TGTGCCAGCAAGGGGTTCTCTGGAAACACCATATATTTT. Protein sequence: CASKGFSGNTIYF. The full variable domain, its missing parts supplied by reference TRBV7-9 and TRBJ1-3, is DTGVSQNPRHKITKRGQNVTFRCDPISEHNRLYWYRQTLGQGPEFLTYFQNEAQLEKSRLLSDRFSAERPKGSFSTLEIQRTEQGDSAMYLCASKGFSGNTIYFGEGSWLTVV.

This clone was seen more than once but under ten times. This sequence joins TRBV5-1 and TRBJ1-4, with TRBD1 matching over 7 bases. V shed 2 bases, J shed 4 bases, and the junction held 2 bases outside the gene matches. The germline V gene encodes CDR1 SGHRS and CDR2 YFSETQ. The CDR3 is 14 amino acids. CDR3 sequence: CASSFRGDNEKLFF. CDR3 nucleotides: TGCGCCAGCAGCTTCAGGGGGGATAATGAAAAACTGTTTTTT.

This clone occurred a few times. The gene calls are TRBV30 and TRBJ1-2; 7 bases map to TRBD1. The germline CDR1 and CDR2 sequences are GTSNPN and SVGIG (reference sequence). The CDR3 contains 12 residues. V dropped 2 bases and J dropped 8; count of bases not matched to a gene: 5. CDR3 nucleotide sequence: TGTGCCTGGAGTTATCAGGGGGGCGGCTACACCTTC. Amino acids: CAWSYQGGGYTF. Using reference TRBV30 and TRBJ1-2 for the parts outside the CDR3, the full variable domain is SQTIHQWPATLVQPVGSPLSLECTVEGTSNPNLYWYRQAAGRGLQLLFYSVGIGQISSEVPQNLSASRPQDRQFILSSKKLLLSDSGFYLCAWSYQGGGYTFGSGTRLTVV.

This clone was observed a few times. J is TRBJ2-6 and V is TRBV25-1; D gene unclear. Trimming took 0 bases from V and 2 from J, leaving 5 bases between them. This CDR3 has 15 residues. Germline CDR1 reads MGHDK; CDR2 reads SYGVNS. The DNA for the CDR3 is TGTGCCAGCAGTGAATATCTAGCTGGGGCCAACGTCCTGACTTTC. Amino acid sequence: CASSEYLAGANVLTF.

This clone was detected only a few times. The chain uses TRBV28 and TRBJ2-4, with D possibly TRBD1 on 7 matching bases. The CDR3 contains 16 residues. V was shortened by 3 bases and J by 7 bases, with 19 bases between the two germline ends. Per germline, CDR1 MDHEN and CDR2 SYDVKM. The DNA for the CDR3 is TGTGCCAGCAGTTTTACTCAGGGGGGCGCGAGGAACATTCAGTACTTC. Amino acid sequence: CASSFTQGGARNIQYF.

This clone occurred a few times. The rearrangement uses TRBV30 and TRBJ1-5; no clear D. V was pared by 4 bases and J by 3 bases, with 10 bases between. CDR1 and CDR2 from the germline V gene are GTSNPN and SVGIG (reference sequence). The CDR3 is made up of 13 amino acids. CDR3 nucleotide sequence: TGTGCCTGGACGCGGGGTCCCAATCAGCCCCAGCATTTT. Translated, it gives CAWTRGPNQPQHF.

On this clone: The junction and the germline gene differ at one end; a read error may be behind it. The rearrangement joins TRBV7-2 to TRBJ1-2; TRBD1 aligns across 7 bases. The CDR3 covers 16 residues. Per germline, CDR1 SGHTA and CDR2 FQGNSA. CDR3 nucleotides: TGTGCCGGCAGCTTAGTCGCAGGGGGATCCTACTATGGCTACACCTTC. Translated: CAGSLVAGGSYYGYTF.

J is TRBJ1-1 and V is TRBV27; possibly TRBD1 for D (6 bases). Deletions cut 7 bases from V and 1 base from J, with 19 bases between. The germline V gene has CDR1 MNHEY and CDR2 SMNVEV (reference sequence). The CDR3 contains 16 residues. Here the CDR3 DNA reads TGTGCCAGCAACGGACAGCCCGGCGGCGGGAACACTGAAGCTTTCTTT. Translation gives CASNGQPGGGNTEAFF.

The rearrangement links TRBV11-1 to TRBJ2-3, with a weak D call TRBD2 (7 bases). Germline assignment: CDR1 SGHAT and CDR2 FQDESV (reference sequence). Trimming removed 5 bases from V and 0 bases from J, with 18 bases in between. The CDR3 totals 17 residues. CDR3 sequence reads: CASSVPLGGGSTDTQYF. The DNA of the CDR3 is TGTGCCAGCAGCGTACCCCTGGGAGGGGGGAGCACAGATACGCAGTATTTT. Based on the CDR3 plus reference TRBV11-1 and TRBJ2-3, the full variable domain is EAEVAQSPRYKITEKSQAVAFWCDPISGHATLYWYRQILGQGPELLVQFQDESVVDDSQLPKDRFSAERLKGVDSTLKIQPAELGDSAMYLCASSVPLGGGSTDTQYFGPGTRLTVL.

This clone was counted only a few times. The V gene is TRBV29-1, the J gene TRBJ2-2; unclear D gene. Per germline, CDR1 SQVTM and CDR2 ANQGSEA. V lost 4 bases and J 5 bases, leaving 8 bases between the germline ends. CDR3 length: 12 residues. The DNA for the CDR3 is TGCAGCGTTGTCCTGAGGACCGGGGAGCTGTTTTTT. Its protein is CSVVLRTGELFF.

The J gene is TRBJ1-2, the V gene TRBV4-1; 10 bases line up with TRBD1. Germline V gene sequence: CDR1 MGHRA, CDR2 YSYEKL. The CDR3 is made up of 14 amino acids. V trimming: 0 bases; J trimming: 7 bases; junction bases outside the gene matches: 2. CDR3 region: CASSQDRTGGGYTF. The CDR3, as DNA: TGCGCCAGCAGCCAAGATCGGACAGGGGGTGGCTACACCTTC.

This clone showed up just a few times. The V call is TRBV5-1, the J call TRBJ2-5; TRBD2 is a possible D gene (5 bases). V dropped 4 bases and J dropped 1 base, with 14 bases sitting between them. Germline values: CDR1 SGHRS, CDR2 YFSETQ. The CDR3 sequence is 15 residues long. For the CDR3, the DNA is TGCGCCAGCAGCCTGAGGCCCAGCGGCCAAGAGACCCAGTACTTC. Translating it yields CASSLRPSGQETQYF.

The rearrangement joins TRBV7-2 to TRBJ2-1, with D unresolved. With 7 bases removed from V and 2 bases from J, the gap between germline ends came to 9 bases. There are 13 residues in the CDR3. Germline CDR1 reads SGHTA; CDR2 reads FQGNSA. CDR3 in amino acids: CASTNPTYNEQFF. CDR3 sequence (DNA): TGTGCCAGCACTAACCCTACCTACAATGAGCAGTTCTTC.

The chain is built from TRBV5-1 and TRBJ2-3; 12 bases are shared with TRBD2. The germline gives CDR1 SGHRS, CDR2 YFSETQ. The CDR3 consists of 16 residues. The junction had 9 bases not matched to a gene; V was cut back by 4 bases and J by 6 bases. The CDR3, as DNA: TGCGCCAGCAGCCGTAAACTAGCGGGGGGCGGGGATACGCAGTATTTT. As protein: CASSRKLAGGGDTQYF.

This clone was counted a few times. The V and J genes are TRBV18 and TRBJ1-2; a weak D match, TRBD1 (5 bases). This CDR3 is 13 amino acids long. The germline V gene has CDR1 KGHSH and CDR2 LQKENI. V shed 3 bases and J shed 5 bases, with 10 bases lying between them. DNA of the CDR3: TGTGCCAGCTCACCGGACGGGGGTTATGGCTACACCTTC. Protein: CASSPDGGYGYTF.

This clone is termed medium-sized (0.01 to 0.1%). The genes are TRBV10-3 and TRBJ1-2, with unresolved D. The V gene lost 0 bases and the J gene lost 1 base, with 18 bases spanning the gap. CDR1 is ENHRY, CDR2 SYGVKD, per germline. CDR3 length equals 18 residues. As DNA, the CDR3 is TGTGCCATCAGTGAGTCGACGGCCGGGGAACTCCTTAACTATGGCTACACCTTC. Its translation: CAISESTAGELLNYGYTF.

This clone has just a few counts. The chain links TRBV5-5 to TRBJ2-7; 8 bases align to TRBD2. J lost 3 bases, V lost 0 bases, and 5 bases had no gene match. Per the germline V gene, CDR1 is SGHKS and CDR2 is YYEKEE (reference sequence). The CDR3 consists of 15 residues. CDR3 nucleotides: TGTGCCAGCAGCTTGGTGGCGGGGGGACTCTACGAGCAGTACTTC. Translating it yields CASSLVAGGLYEQYF.

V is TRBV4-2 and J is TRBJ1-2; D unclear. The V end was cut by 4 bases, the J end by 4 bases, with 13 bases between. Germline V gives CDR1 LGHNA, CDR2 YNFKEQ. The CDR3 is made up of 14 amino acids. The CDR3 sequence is CASSPERVFYGYTF. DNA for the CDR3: TGTGCCAGCAGCCCCGAGAGGGTTTTCTATGGCTACACCTTC.

The CDR3 protein is CASSEFPGMNTEAFF. CDR3 in DNA: TGCGCCAGCAGTGAATTTCCCGGGATGAACACTGAAGCTTTCTTT. J is TRBJ1-1 and V is TRBV5-1; D uncertain. Germline values: CDR1 SGHRS, CDR2 YFSETQ. This CDR3 is built from 15 residues. V was trimmed by 5 bases and J by 0 bases, leaving 14 bases between them.

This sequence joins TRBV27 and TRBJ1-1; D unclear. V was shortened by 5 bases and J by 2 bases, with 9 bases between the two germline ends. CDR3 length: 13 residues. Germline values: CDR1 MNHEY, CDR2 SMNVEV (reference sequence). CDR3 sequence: CASSHRVNTEAFF. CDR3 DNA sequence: TGTGCCAGCAGTCATCGGGTAAACACTGAAGCTTTCTTT.

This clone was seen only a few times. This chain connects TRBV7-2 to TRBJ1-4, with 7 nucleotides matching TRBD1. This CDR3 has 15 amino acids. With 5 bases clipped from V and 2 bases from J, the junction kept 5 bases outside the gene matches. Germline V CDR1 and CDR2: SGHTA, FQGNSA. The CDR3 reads CASSPQGMTNEKLFF. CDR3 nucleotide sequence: TGTGCCAGCAGCCCACAGGGGATGACTAATGAAAAACTGTTTTTT.

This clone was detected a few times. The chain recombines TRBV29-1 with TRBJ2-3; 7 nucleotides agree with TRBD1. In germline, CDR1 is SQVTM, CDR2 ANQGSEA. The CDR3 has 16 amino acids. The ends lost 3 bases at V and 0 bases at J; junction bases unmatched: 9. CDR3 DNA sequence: TGCAGCGTTGAGCGCTGGGGACAGCTTAGCACAGATACGCAGTATTTT. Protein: CSVERWGQLSTDTQYF.

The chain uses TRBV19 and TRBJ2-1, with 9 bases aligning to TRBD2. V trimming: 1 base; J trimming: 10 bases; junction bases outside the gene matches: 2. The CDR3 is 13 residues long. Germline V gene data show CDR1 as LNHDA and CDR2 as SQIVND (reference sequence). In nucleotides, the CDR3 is TGTGCCAGTAGTATAGGCGGGAGGGACGAGCAGTTCTTC. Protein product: CASSIGGRDEQFF.

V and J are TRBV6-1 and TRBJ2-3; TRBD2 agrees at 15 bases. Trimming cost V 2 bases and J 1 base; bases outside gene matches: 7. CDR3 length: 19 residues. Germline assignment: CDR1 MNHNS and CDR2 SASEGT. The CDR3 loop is CASSERTSGRVVGTDTQYF. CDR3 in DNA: TGTGCCAGCAGTGAAAGGACTAGCGGGAGGGTAGTAGGCACAGATACGCAGTATTTT.

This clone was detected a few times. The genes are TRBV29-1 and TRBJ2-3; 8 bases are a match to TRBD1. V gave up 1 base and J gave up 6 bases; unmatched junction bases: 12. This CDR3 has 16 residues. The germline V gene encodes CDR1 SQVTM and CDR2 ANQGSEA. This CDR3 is CSVEGRQGQQVDTQYF. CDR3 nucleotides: TGCAGCGTTGAAGGTCGACAGGGGCAGCAGGTTGATACGCAGTATTTT.

CDR3 loop: CASSFSSSSYEQYF. As DNA, the CDR3 is TGTGCCAGCAGCTTTTCATCGAGCTCCTACGAGCAGTACTTC. V gene TRBV7-3 combines with J gene TRBJ2-7, with unresolved D. CDR1 and CDR2 (germline): SGHTA, FQGTGA. Trimming took 3 bases from V and 0 from J, leaving 9 bases between them. The CDR3 loop spans 14 amino acids. The variable domain in full, with the rest retrieved from reference TRBV7-3 and TRBJ2-7, is GAGVSQTPSNKVTEKGKYVELRCDPISGHTALYWYRQSLGQGPEFLIYFQGTGAADDSGLPNDRFFAVRPEGSVSTLKIQRTERGDSAVYLCASSFSSSSYEQYFGPGTRLTVT.

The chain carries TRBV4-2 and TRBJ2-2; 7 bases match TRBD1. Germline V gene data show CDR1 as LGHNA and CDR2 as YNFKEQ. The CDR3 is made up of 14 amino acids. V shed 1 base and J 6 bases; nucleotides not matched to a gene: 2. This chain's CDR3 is CASSQATGAGELFF. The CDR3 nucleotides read TGTGCCAGCAGCCAAGCAACAGGGGCCGGGGAGCTGTTTTTT.

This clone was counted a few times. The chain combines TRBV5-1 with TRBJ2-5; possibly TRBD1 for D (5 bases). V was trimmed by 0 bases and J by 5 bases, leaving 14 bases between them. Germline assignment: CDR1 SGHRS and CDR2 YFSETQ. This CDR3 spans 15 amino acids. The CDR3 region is CASSLVRGSKETQYF. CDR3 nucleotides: TGCGCCAGCAGCTTGGTAAGGGGAAGCAAGGAGACCCAGTACTTC.